This TCR beta chain was documented in a study of OX40 agonist ivuxolimab in advanced cancers. The wider study: An agonistic anti-OX40 (CD134) antibody, ivuxolimab, was used to treat the patients.

Method: immunoSEQ multiplex PCR; TCRdb's copy keeps in-frame clones and lacks some. The sample lists 75,000 to 90,000 clones, approximately 90% occurring once. This CDR3 is built from 20 residues. Trimming removed 1 base at V and 1 base at J, with 20 bases between. CDR1 is LGHNA and CDR2 is YNFKEQ in the germline V gene. The sequences come from CD4+ or CD8+ T cells sorted from blood, collected in a trial of the OX40 agonist ivuxolimab. V and J are TRBV4-2 and TRBJ2-6, with D hard to call. This TCR was recovered from an adult with an advanced solid tumor such as melanoma, head and neck, liver or kidney cancer. The CDR3 loop is CASSQVGPEFGYSGANVLTF. CDR3 bases: TGTGCCAGCAGCCAAGTCGGTCCAGAGTTCGGGTATTCTGGGGCCAACGTCCTGACTTTC.